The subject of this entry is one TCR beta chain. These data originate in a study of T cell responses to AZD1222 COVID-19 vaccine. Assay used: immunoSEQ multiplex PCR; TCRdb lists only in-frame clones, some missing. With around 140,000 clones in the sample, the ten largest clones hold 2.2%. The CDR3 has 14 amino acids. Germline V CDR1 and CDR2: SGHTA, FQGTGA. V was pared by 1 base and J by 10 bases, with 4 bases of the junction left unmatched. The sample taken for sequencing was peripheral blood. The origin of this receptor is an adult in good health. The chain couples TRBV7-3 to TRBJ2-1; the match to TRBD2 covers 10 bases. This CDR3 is CASSLSLAGAEQFF. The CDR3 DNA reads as TGTGCCAGCAGCTTAAGTCTAGCGGGGGCCGAGCAGTTCTTC.